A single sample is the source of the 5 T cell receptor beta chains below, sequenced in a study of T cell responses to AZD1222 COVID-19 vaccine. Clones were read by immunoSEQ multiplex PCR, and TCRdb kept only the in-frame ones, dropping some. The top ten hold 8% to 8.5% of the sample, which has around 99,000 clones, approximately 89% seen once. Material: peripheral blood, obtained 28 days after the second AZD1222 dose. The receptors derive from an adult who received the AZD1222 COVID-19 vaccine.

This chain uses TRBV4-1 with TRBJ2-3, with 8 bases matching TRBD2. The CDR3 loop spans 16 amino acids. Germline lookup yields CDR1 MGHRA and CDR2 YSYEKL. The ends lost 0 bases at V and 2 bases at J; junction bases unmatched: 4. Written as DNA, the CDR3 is TGCGCCAGCAGCCAAGAGGCTAGCGGGCACACAGATACGCAGTATTTT. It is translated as CASSQEASGHTDTQYF.

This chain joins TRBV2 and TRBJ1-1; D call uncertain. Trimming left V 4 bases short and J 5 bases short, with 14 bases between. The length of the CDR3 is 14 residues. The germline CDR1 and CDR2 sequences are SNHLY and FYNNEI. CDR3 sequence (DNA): TGTGCCAGCAGTGGGGCAGGAGAGCTGACTGAAGCTTTCTTT. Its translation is CASSGAGELTEAFF. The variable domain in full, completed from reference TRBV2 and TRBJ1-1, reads EPEVTQTPSHQVTQMGQEVILRCVPISNHLYFYWYRQILGQKVEFLVSFYNNEISEKSEIFDDQFSVERPDGSNFTLKIRSTKLEDSAMYFCASSGAGELTEAFFGQGTRLTVV.

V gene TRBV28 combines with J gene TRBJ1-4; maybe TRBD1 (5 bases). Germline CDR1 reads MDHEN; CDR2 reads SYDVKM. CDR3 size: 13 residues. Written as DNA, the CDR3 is TGTCCGCGAGCCGGGGGAGGTAATGAAAAACTGTTTTTT. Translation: CPRAGGGNEKLFF.

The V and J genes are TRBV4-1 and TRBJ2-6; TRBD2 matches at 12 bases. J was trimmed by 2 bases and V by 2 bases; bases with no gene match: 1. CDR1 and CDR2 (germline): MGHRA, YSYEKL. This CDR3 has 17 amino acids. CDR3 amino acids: CASSQLAGGTGANVLTF. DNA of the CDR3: TGCGCCAGCAGCCAACTAGCGGGAGGGACTGGGGCCAACGTCCTGACTTTC.

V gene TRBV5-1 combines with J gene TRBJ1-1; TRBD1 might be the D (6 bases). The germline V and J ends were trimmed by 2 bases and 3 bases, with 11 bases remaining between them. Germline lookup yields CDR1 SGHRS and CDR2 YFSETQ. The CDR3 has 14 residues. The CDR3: CASSFGGADTEAFF. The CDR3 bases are TGCGCCAGCAGCTTTGGGGGCGCGGACACTGAAGCTTTCTTT.